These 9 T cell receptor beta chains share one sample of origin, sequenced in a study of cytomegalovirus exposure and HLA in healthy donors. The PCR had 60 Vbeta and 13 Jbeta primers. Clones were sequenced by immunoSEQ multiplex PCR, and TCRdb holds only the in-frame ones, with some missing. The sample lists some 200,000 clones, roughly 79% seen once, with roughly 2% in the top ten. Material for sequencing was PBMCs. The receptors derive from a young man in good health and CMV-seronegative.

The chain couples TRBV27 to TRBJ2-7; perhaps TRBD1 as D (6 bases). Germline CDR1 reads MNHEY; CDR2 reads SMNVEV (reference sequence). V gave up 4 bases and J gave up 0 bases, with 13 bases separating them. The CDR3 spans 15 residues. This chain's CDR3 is CASSSLQGSSYEQYF. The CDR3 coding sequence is TGTGCCAGCAGTTCACTACAGGGTTCCTCCTACGAGCAGTACTTC.

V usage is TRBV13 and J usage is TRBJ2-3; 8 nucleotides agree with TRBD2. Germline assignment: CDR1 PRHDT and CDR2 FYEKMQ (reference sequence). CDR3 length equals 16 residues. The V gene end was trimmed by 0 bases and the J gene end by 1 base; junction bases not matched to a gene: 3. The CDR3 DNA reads TGTGCCAGCAGCTTAGGGGTTAGCGGGGGCACAGATACGCAGTATTTT. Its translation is CASSLGVSGGTDTQYF.

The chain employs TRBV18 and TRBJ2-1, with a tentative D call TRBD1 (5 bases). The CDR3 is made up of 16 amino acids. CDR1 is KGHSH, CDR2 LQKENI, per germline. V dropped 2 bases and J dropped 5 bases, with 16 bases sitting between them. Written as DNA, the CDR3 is TGTGCCAGCTCACCAACGAGTCGTAGGGGCCACAATGAGCAGTTCTTC. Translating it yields CASSPTSRRGHNEQFF.

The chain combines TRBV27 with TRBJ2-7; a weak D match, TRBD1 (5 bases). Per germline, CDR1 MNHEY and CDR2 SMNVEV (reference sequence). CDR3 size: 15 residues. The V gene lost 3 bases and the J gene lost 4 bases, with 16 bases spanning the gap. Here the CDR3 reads CASSLVGAGKYEQYF. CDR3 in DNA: TGTGCCAGCAGTTTGGTTGGGGCCGGTAAATACGAGCAGTACTTC.

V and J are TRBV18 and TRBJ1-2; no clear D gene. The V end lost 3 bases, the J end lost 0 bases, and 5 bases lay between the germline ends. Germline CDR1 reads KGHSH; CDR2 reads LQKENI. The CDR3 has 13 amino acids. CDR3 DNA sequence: TGTGCCAGCTCACCTAGCACTAACTATGGCTACACCTTC. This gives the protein CASSPSTNYGYTF.

CDR3 DNA sequence: TGTGCCAGCAGCTCCCAGCGGGGTAGCACAGATACGCAGTATTTT. This encodes CASSSQRGSTDTQYF. This chain links TRBV7-3 with TRBJ2-3, with 7 positions matching TRBD2. V dropped 4 bases and J dropped 0; count of bases not matched to a gene: 4. Per germline, CDR1 SGHTA and CDR2 FQGTGA. The CDR3 has 15 residues. The whole variable domain, remainder taken from reference TRBV7-3 and TRBJ2-3, is GAGVSQTPSNKVTEKGKYVELRCDPISGHTALYWYRQSLGQGPEFLIYFQGTGAADDSGLPNDRFFAVRPEGSVSTLKIQRTERGDSAVYLCASSSQRGSTDTQYFGPGTRLTVL.

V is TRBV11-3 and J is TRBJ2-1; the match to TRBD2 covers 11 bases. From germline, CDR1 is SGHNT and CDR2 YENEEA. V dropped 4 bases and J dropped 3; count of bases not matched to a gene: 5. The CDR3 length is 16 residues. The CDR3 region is CASSSGTSGYYNEQFF. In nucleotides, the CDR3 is TGTGCCAGCAGCTCAGGGACTAGCGGCTACTACAATGAGCAGTTCTTC.

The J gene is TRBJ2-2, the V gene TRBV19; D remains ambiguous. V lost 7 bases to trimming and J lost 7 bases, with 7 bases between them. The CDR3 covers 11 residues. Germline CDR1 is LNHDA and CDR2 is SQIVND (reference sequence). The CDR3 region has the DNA TGTGCCAGTACCCCGGGCGGGGAGCTGTTTTTT. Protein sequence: CASTPGGELFF.

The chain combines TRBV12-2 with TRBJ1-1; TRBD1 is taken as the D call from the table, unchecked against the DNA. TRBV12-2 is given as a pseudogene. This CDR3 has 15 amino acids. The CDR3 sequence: CASRLGGRGPTEAFF. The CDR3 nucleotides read TGTGCAAGTCGCTTAGGAGGCAGGGGGCCCACTGAAGCTTTCTTT.